This entry features one TCR beta chain sequence. Original handling: Scientists estimated how many nucleated cells there were by amplifying reference gene primers. Assay: immunoSEQ multiplex PCR; the TCRdb copy retains only in-frame clones and omits some. V and J calls and clone size are given by that table; D and trimming were obtained from the DNA. In the table there are roughly 260,000 clones, 91% of which are singletons. The sample is drawn from a study of blood T cell repertoires in COVID-19. Across the whole study: Sources were T cells, B-cell-depleted T cells, or PBMCs; the material itself was cDNA or gDNA.

Enrollees, about 18 to 100 years old, lived in about two dozen US areas. Which cohort a participant joined came from the clinical history participants gave. The CDR3 spans 13 residues. Trimming shortened V by 7 bases and J by 7 bases, and 16 bases separated the two germline ends. Germline CDR1 reads SEHNR; CDR2 reads FQNEAQ (reference sequence). The genes are TRBV7-9 and TRBJ2-5; D ambiguous. The receptor was derived from a human donor in a cohort exposed to, infected with or recovered from COVID-19 (not recorded which). The donor label of this sample is uncertain. Sequencing input: PBMCs or T cells enriched from blood (not recorded which). CDR3 bases: TGTGCCAGCACCGGGTCCCTTGGCGGGACCCAGTACTTC. Residues: CASTGSLGGTQYF.